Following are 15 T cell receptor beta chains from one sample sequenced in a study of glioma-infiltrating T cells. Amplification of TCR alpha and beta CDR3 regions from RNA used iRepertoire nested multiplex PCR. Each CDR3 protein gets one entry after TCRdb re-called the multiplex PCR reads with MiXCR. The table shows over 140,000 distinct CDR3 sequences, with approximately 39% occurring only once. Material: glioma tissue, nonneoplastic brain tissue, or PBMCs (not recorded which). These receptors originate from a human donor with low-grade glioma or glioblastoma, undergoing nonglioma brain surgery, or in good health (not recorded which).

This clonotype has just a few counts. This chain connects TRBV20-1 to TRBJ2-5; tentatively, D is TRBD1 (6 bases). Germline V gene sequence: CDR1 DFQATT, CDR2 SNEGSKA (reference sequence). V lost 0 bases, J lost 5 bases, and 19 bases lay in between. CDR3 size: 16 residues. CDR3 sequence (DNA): TGCAGTGCTAGAGATCGGGCAGGGGCTACGGGGGAGACCCAGTACTTC. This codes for CSARDRAGATGETQYF.

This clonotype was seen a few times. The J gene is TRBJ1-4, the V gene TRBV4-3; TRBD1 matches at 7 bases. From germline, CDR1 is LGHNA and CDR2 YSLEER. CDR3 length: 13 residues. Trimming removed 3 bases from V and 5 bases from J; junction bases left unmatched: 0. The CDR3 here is CASSHRGNEKLFF. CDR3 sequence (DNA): TGCGCCAGCAGCCACAGGGGGAATGAAAAACTGTTTTTT.

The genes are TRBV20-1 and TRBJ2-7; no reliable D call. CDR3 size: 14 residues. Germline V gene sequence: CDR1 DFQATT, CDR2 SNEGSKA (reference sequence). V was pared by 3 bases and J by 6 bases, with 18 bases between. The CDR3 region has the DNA TGCAGTGCTAGGTCGGGCGCGCGCTCGGGCGAGCAGTACTTC. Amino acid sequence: CSARSGARSGEQYF.

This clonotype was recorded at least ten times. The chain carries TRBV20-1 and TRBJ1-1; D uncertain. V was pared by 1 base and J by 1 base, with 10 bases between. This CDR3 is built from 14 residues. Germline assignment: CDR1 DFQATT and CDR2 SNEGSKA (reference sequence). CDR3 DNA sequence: TGCAGTGCTAGAGGAAGCGTGACGAACACTGAAGCTTTCTTT. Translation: CSARGSVTNTEAFF.

The CDR3 protein is CASNSGTGIDTQYF. The CDR3 DNA reads TGTGCCAGCAATTCCGGGACAGGGATAGATACGCAGTATTTT. The chain uses TRBV2 and TRBJ2-3; 9 bases fit TRBD1. The ends lost 7 bases at V and 5 bases at J; junction bases unmatched: 7. The CDR3 covers 14 residues. Per the germline V gene, CDR1 is SNHLY and CDR2 is FYNNEI.

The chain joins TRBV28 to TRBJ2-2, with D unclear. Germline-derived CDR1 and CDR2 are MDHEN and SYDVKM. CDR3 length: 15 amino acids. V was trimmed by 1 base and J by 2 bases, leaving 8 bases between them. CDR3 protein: CASSLFHTNTGELFF. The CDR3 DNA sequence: TGTGCCAGCAGTTTATTTCACACAAACACCGGGGAGCTGTTTTTT.

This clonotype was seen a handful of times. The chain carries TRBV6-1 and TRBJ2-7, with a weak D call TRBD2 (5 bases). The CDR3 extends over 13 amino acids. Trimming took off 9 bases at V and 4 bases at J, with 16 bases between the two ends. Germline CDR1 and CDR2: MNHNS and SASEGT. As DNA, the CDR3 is TGTGCCAGTGAAAGAGGGAACCTTTACGAGCAGTACTTC. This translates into CASERGNLYEQYF.

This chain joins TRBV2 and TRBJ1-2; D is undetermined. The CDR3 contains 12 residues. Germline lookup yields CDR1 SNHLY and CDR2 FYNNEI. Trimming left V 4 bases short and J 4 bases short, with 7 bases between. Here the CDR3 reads CASSVTVYGYTF. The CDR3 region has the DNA TGTGCCAGCAGTGTAACAGTCTATGGCTACACCTTC. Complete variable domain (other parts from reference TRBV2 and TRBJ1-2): EPEVTQTPSHQVTQMGQEVILRCVPISNHLYFYWYRQILGQKVEFLVSFYNNEISEKSEIFDDQFSVERPDGSNFTLKIRSTKLEDSAMYFCASSVTVYGYTFGSGTRLTVV.

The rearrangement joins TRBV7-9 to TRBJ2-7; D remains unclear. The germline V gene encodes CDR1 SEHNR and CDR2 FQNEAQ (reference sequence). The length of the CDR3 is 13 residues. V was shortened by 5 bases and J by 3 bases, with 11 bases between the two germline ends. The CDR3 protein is CASSPDPYYEQYF. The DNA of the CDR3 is TGTGCCAGCAGCCCCGACCCCTACTACGAGCAGTACTTC.

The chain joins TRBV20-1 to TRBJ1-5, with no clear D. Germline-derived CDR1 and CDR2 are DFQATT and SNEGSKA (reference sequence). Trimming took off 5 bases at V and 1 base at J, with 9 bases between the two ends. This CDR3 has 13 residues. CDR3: CSAFPDSNQPQHF. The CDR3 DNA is TGCAGTGCTTTCCCGGACAGCAATCAGCCCCAGCATTTT.

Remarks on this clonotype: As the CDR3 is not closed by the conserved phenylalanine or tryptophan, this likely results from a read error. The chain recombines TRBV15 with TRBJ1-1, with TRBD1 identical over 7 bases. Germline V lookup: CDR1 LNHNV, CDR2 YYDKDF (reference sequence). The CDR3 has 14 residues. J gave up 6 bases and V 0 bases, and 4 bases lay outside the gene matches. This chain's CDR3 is CATSRDQGDPEAFL. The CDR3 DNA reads TGTGCCACCAGCAGAGATCAGGGGGATCCTGAAGCTTTCCTT.

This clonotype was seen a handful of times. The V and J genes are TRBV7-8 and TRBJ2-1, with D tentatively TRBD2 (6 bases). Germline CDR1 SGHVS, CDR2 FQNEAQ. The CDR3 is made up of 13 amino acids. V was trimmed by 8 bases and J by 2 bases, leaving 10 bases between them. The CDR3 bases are TGTGCCAGCGCGGACTACCCCTACAATGAGCAGTTCTTC. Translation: CASADYPYNEQFF. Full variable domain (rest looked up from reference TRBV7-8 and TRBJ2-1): GAGVSQSPRYKVAKRGQDVALRCDPISGHVSLFWYQQALGQGPEFLTYFQNEAQLDKSGLPSDRFFAERPEGSVSTLKIQRTQQEDSAVYLCASADYPYNEQFFGPGTRLTVL.

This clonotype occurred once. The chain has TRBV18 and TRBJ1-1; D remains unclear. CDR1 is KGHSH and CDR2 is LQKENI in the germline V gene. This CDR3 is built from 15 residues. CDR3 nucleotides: TGTGCTAGCCGACCCAGGTTTACCGCTGACACTGAAGCTTTCTTT. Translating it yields CASRPRFTADTEAFF.

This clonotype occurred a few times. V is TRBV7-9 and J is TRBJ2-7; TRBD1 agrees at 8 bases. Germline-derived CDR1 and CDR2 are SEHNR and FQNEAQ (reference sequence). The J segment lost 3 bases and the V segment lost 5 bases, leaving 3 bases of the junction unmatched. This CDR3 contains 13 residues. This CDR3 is CASSTDRVYEQYF. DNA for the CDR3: TGTGCCAGCAGCACGGACAGGGTCTACGAGCAGTACTTC.

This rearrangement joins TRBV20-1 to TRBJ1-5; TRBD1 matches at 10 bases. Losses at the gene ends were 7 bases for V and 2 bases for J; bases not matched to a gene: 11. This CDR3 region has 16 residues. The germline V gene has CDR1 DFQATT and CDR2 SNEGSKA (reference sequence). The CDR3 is CSVTPGQGIGNQPQHF. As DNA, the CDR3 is TGCAGTGTCACACCGGGACAGGGGATCGGCAATCAGCCCCAGCATTTT.